This T cell receptor beta chain was recovered during a study of blood T cell repertoires in COVID-19. This table comes from immunoSEQ multiplex PCR, and its TCRdb copy is limited to in-frame clones, with some not included. The profile covers 240,000 or so clones, with approximately 85% appearing a single time and around 12% taken by the ten largest. CDR3 length: 15 residues. The germline V and J ends were trimmed by 1 base and 3 bases, with 13 bases remaining between them. Germline assignment: CDR1 LGHDT and CDR2 YNNKEL (reference sequence). This rearrangement joins TRBV3-1 (or the pseudogene TRBV3-2) to TRBJ2-7; D may be TRBD1 (6 bases). This TCR derives from a woman aged 55 to 70 with active or convalescent COVID-19. Sequences were obtained from peripheral blood. The CDR3 loop is CASSQGLDRHYEQYF. CDR3 sequence (DNA): TGTGCCAGCAGCCAAGGTCTGGACAGACACTACGAGCAGTACTTC.